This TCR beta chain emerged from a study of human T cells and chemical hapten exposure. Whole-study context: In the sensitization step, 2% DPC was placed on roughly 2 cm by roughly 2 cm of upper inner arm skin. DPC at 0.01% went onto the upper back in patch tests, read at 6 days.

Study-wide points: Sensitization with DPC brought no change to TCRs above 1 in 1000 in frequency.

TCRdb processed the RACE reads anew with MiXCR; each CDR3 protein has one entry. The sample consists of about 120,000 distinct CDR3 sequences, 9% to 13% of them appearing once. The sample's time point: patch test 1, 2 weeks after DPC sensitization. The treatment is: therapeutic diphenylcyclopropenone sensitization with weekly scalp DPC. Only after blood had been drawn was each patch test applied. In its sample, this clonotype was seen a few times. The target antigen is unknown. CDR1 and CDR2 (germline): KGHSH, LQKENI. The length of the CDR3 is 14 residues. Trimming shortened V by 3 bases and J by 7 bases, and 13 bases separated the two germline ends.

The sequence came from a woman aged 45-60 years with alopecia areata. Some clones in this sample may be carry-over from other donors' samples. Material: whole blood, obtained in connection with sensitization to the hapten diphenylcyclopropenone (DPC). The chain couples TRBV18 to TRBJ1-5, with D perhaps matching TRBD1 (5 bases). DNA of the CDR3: TGTGCCAGCTCACCTACGCAGGGCGAGCAGCCCCAGCATTTT. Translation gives CASSPTQGEQPQHF. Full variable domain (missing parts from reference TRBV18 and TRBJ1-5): NAGVMQNPRHLVRRRGQEARLRCSPMKGHSHVYWYRQLPEEGLKFMVYLQKENIIDESGMPKERFSAEFPKEGPSILRIQQVVRGDSAAYFCASSPTQGEQPQHFGDGTRLSIL.